The rows below give T cell receptor beta chains drawn from one sample of a study of blood T cell repertoires in COVID-19. Clones were read by immunoSEQ multiplex PCR, and TCRdb kept only the in-frame ones, dropping some. The repertoire holds about 280,000 clones, around 90% seen once, with 0.94% in the top ten. The specimen sequenced was peripheral blood. The receptors here all came from a woman aged 35 to 49 who had recovered from COVID-19. Each CDR3 is given with its conserved first and last residue. The order of the fields is V gene, D gene, J gene, clone size, CDR3 DNA, CDR3 protein. The D gene is left open where the match is weak. The size of a clone is reported for some rows only, either as once, few or many, or as a class for expanded clones.

V gene: TRBV18; D gene: TRBD1; J gene: TRBJ1-1; clone size: -; CDR3 DNA: TGTGCCAGCTCACCAGTGGACAGGGGATACACTGAAGCTTTCTTT; CDR3 protein: CASSPVDRGYTEAFF
V gene: TRBV5-7; D gene: TRBD2; J gene: TRBJ2-3; clone size: -; CDR3 DNA: TGTGCCAGCAGCTCCGACCTAGCGGGAGTAACAGCAGATACGCAGTATTTT; CDR3 protein: CASSSDLAGVTADTQYF
V gene: TRBV7-8; D gene: -; J gene: TRBJ2-2; clone size: -; CDR3 DNA: TGTGCAGTGCAGCGGCAGAACACCGGGGAGCTGTTTTTT; CDR3 protein: CAVQRQNTGELFF
V gene: TRBV27; D gene: -; J gene: TRBJ2-7; clone size: -; CDR3 DNA: TGTGCCAGCAGTTCCTTCACCGGGACTTTTAGGAGCTCCTACGAGCAGTACTTC; CDR3 protein: CASSSFTGTFRSSYEQYF
V gene: TRBV7-8; D gene: -; J gene: TRBJ1-2; clone size: -; CDR3 DNA: TGTGCCAGCAGCGAGACAGCTAACTATGGCTACACCTTC; CDR3 protein: CASSETANYGYTF
V gene: TRBV9; D gene: TRBD2; J gene: TRBJ2-3; clone size: -; CDR3 DNA: TGTGCCAGCAGCTTAGGACTAGCGGGAGATGAGGTTACGCAGTATTTT; CDR3 protein: CASSLGLAGDEVTQYF
V gene: TRBV5-1; D gene: -; J gene: TRBJ2-1; clone size: -; CDR3 DNA: TGCGCCAGCAGCTCAGGCAGCCACAATGAGCAGTTCTTC; CDR3 protein: CASSSGSHNEQFF
V gene: TRBV27; D gene: -; J gene: TRBJ2-2; clone size: -; CDR3 DNA: TGTGCCAGCAGTAAGCACCGGGGTCCCGGGGAGCTGTTTTTT; CDR3 protein: CASSKHRGPGELFF
V gene: TRBV11-2; D gene: TRBD1; J gene: TRBJ2-7; clone size: few; CDR3 DNA: TGTGCCAGCAGCTCCCGGGACAGGAACCTTGAGCAGTACTTC; CDR3 protein: CASSSRDRNLEQYF
V gene: TRBV19; D gene: -; J gene: TRBJ2-5; clone size: once; CDR3 DNA: TGTGCCAGTCAAGACCCCCTCGGGGAACAAGAGACCCAGTACTTC; CDR3 protein: CASQDPLGEQETQYF
V gene: TRBV3-1/TRBV3-2; D gene: -; J gene: TRBJ2-1; clone size: -; CDR3 DNA: TGTGCCAGCAGCCAAGTCGGAGGTGAGCAGTTCTTC; CDR3 protein: CASSQVGGEQFF
V gene: TRBV3-1/TRBV3-2; D gene: -; J gene: TRBJ1-1; clone size: -; CDR3 DNA: TGTGCCAGCAGCCAGAGTGAGAACACTGAAGCTTTCTTT; CDR3 protein: CASSQSENTEAFF
V gene: TRBV7-2; D gene: -; J gene: TRBJ1-5; clone size: -; CDR3 DNA: TGTGCCAGCAGCTTAGCCGGGAGCAATCAGCCCCAGCATTTT; CDR3 protein: CASSLAGSNQPQHF
V gene: TRBV19; D gene: TRBD2; J gene: TRBJ2-1; clone size: -; CDR3 DNA: TGTGCCAGTAGTATACTAGCGGGAGCCCACAATGAGCAGTTCTTC; CDR3 protein: CASSILAGAHNEQFF
V gene: TRBV2; D gene: TRBD1; J gene: TRBJ1-1; clone size: few; CDR3 DNA: TGTGCCAGCATTTGGACAGGTCAGAGCACTGAAGCTTTCTTT; CDR3 protein: CASIWTGQSTEAFF
V gene: TRBV30; D gene: -; J gene: TRBJ1-1; clone size: few; CDR3 DNA: TGTGCCTGGACAGATCGGGACTCCCGGACTGAAGCTTTCTTT; CDR3 protein: CAWTDRDSRTEAFF
V gene: TRBV4-2; D gene: -; J gene: TRBJ2-6; clone size: -; CDR3 DNA: TGTGCCAGCAGCCAAGAGGGCACCGGTACTGGGGCCAACGTCCTGACTTTC; CDR3 protein: CASSQEGTGTGANVLTF
V gene: TRBV10-3; D gene: TRBD2; J gene: TRBJ2-3; clone size: -; CDR3 DNA: TGTGCCATCAGTGAGTCGAAGACTAGCGGGAGCACAGATACGCAGTATTTT; CDR3 protein: CAISESKTSGSTDTQYF
V gene: TRBV7-2; D gene: -; J gene: TRBJ2-3; clone size: -; CDR3 DNA: TGTGCCAGCAGCTTTGTTGGGCCCAGCACAGATACGCAGTATTTT; CDR3 protein: CASSFVGPSTDTQYF
V gene: TRBV19; D gene: -; J gene: TRBJ2-7; clone size: -; CDR3 DNA: TGTGCCAGTAGTATTTTGGGGGGCTCCTACGAGCAGTACTTC; CDR3 protein: CASSILGGSYEQYF
V gene: TRBV9; D gene: TRBD1; J gene: TRBJ2-5; clone size: -; CDR3 DNA: TGTGCCAGCAGCGCTACTACAGGGGACGGGGAGACCCAGTACTTC; CDR3 protein: CASSATTGDGETQYF
V gene: TRBV19; D gene: TRBD2; J gene: TRBJ2-3; clone size: once; CDR3 DNA: TGTGCCAGTAGTATGGTTAGCGGGAGAGCGGGGGATACGCAGTATTTT; CDR3 protein: CASSMVSGRAGDTQYF
V gene: TRBV19; D gene: TRBD2; J gene: TRBJ2-3; clone size: -; CDR3 DNA: TGTGCCAGTCAGCTAGCGGGAGGGGCAGATACGCAGTATTTT; CDR3 protein: CASQLAGGADTQYF
V gene: TRBV30; D gene: -; J gene: TRBJ2-1; clone size: -; CDR3 DNA: TGTGCCTGGAGCCCCGCGGGGGAGCAGTTCTTC; CDR3 protein: CAWSPAGEQFF
V gene: TRBV6-5; D gene: TRBD1; J gene: TRBJ1-5; clone size: -; CDR3 DNA: TGTGCCAGCGGGGGGACAGGCTATAGCAATCAGCCCCAGCATTTT; CDR3 protein: CASGGTGYSNQPQHF
V gene: TRBV6-1; D gene: TRBD1; J gene: TRBJ2-1; clone size: -; CDR3 DNA: TGTGCCAGCAGTGATACAGGGGGACTCAATGAGCAGTTCTTC; CDR3 protein: CASSDTGGLNEQFF
V gene: TRBV4-1; D gene: TRBD1; J gene: TRBJ1-1; clone size: once; CDR3 DNA: TGCGCCAGCAGCCAGGCCGGGACAGGGATGAACACTGAAGCTTTCTTT; CDR3 protein: CASSQAGTGMNTEAFF
V gene: TRBV6-1; D gene: -; J gene: TRBJ1-4; clone size: once; CDR3 DNA: TGTGCCAGCAGTGAAATAGAGGGAAGGCGGGAACTGTTTTTT; CDR3 protein: CASSEIEGRRELFF
V gene: TRBV5-4; D gene: -; J gene: TRBJ2-1; clone size: -; CDR3 DNA: TGTGCCAGCAGCTTTAGCGCAAGCTCCTACAATGAGCAGTTCTTC; CDR3 protein: CASSFSASSYNEQFF
V gene: TRBV7-9; D gene: TRBD2; J gene: TRBJ2-7; clone size: -; CDR3 DNA: TGTGCCAGCAGCTACGCTAGCGGGAGGTCCGGAGACGAGCAGTACTTC; CDR3 protein: CASSYASGRSGDEQYF
V gene: TRBV27; D gene: TRBD2; J gene: TRBJ2-3; clone size: -; CDR3 DNA: TGTGCCAGCAGTAACCCCGGGACTAGCGGGTACACAGATACGCAGTATTTT; CDR3 protein: CASSNPGTSGYTDTQYF
V gene: TRBV18; D gene: -; J gene: TRBJ1-2; clone size: -; CDR3 DNA: TGTGCCAGCTCACCGCTCGGGGGTTACTATGGCTACACCTTC; CDR3 protein: CASSPLGGYYGYTF
V gene: TRBV5-4; D gene: -; J gene: TRBJ2-3; clone size: -; CDR3 DNA: TGTGCCAGCAGTCCGGGGACGGGGGTCGGGATGCAGTATTTT; CDR3 protein: CASSPGTGVGMQYF
V gene: TRBV19; D gene: -; J gene: TRBJ1-2; clone size: -; CDR3 DNA: TGTGCCAGTAGTATGGGCGGGGGGAACGTCTATGGCTACACCTTC; CDR3 protein: CASSMGGGNVYGYTF
V gene: TRBV5-6; D gene: -; J gene: TRBJ1-4; clone size: -; CDR3 DNA: TGTGCCAGCAGCTTGGTGGACAGATACGAAAAACTGTTTTTT; CDR3 protein: CASSLVDRYEKLFF
V gene: TRBV6-2/TRBV6-3; D gene: -; J gene: TRBJ2-1; clone size: -; CDR3 DNA: TGTGCCAGCAGTACCCCTCTTGGGAGTCCCTACAATGAGCAGTTCTTC; CDR3 protein: CASSTPLGSPYNEQFF
V gene: TRBV7-2; D gene: -; J gene: TRBJ2-7; clone size: -; CDR3 DNA: TGTGCCAGCAGCTTAGAAGCCGGGAGCTCCTACGAGCAGTACTTC; CDR3 protein: CASSLEAGSSYEQYF
V gene: TRBV10-3; D gene: TRBD2; J gene: TRBJ2-3; clone size: once; CDR3 DNA: TGTGCCATCAGTGACCTACGGACTAGCGATACGCAGTATTTT; CDR3 protein: CAISDLRTSDTQYF
V gene: TRBV10-1; D gene: -; J gene: TRBJ2-7; clone size: -; CDR3 DNA: TGCGCCAGCAGTGAGGGCAGGGGATCCTACGAGCAGTACTTC; CDR3 protein: CASSEGRGSYEQYF
V gene: TRBV30; D gene: -; J gene: TRBJ2-3; clone size: -; CDR3 DNA: TGTGCCTGGATCCGCAGGGGCTCCGATACGCAGTATTTT; CDR3 protein: CAWIRRGSDTQYF
V gene: TRBV7-2; D gene: -; J gene: TRBJ1-6; clone size: -; CDR3 DNA: TGTGCCAGCAGCTTGATTGGGCAGTCAAATTCACCCCTCCACTTT; CDR3 protein: CASSLIGQSNSPLHF
V gene: TRBV9; D gene: TRBD1; J gene: TRBJ2-1; clone size: -; CDR3 DNA: TGTGCCAGCAGCGTAGGAGGGGGCGTGGGCAATGAGCAGTTCTTC; CDR3 protein: CASSVGGGVGNEQFF